This TCR beta chain was captured by sequencing in a study of T cells in Graves' hyperthyroidism and ophthalmopathy. The CDR3 is 15 residues long. CDR1 is SEHNR and CDR2 is FQNEAQ in the germline V gene (reference sequence). V was pared by 1 base and J by 10 bases, with 14 bases between. Amplified TCR beta CDR3 regions came from RNA transcripts. Using the HTBI primer set, a first-round RT-PCR was run on the TCR CDR3. Each CDR3 protein gets one entry after TCRdb re-called the multiplex PCR reads with MiXCR. The repertoire holds 370,000 or so distinct CDR3 sequences, approximately 25% seen once, with around 67% in the top ten.

Sequencing was carried out using blood. The source of this sequence is a man aged 50 to 59 with Graves' hyperthyroidism. The genes are TRBV7-9 and TRBJ1-6; possibly TRBD1 for D (5 bases). This CDR3 reads CASSLVRGSESPLHF. DNA for the CDR3: TGTGCCAGCAGCTTAGTTAGGGGTTCAGAATCACCCCTCCACTTT.